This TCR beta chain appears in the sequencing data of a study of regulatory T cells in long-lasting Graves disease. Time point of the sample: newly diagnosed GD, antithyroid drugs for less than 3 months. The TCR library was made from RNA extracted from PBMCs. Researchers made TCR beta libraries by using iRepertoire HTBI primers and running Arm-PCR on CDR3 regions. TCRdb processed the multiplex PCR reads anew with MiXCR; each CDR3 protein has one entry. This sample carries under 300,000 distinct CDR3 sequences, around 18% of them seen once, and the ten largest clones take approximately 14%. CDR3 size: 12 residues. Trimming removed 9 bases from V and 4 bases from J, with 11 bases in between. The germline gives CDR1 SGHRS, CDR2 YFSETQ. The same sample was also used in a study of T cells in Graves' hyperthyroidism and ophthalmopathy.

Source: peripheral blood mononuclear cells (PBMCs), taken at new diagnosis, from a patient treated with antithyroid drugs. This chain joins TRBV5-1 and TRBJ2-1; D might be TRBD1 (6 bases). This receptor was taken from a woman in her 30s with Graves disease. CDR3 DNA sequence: TGCGCCACCTCAGGGGTGTACAATGAGCAGTTCTTC. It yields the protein CATSGVYNEQFF.